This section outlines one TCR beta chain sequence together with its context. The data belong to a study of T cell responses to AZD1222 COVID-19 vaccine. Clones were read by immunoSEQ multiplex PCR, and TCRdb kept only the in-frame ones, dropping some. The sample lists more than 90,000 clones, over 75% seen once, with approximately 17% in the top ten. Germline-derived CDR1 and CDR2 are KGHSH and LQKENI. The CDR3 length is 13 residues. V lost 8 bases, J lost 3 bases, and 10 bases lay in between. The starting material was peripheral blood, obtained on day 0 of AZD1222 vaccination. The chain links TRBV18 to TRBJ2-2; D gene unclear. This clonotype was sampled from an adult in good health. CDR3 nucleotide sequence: TGTGCCAGCCAGTCGCGGTACACCGGGGAGCTGTTTTTT. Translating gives CASQSRYTGELFF.